The 5 T cell receptor beta chains below come from one sample, sequenced in a study of T cell clonality in common variable immunodeficiency. Findings and caveats of the study: Fewer deletions and N-nucleotide insertions were reportedly seen in common variable immunodeficiency TCR beta sequences.

For these receptors, no antigen is known. Produced via immunoSEQ multiplex PCR; TCRdb's table is partial and in-frame only. This repertoire includes 15,000 to 17,000 clones. Sequencing used peripheral blood mononuclear cells. The receptors were sampled from a human donor with common variable immunodeficiency.

The CDR3 is CAWSHSGGIHEQYF. The DNA read from the CDR3 is TGTGCCTGGAGTCACAGCGGGGGTATCCACGAG. V usage is TRBV30 and J usage is TRBJ2-7, with TRBD2 matching 8 bases. The missing CDR3 end, 3 residues past where the read stops, is filled in from the germline J gene. The junction had 8 bases not matched to a gene; V was cut back by 2 bases and J by 5 bases. This CDR3 has 14 residues. The germline gives CDR1 GTSNPN, CDR2 SVGIG (reference sequence).

This clone is labeled medium-sized based on frequency. The DNA ends 3 residues before the CDR3 does, and the rest of the CDR3 is filled in from the germline J gene. This chain connects TRBV29-1 to TRBJ2-3; TRBD2 matches at 11 bases. The trim removed 3 bases at V and 1 base at J, leaving 6 bases unmatched. Germline-derived CDR1 and CDR2 are SQVTM and ANQGSEA. This CDR3 comprises 16 residues. CDR3 sequence: CSVDGELAGGTDTQYF. Incomplete CDR3 DNA: TGCAGCGTTGATGGGGAACTAGCGGGAGGCACAGATACG.

On this clone: The read finishes 3 residues shy of the CDR3 end, and the germline J gene is used to complete it. The J gene is TRBJ2-5, the V gene TRBV18; D gene ambiguous. Germline V gene lookup returns CDR1 KGHSH and CDR2 LQKENI. V lost 3 bases, J lost 2 bases, and 4 bases lay in between. The CDR3 runs 12 residues. The CDR3 protein is CASSPAQETQYF. The sequenced part of the CDR3 DNA is TGTGCCAGCTCACCGGCTCAAGAGACC.

Measured by frequency, this clone is medium-sized (0.01 to 0.1%). The read stops 3 residues short of the end of the CDR3; the missing end is completed from the germline J gene. V usage is TRBV5-1 and J usage is TRBJ1-1, with 10 bases fitting TRBD1. The CDR3 extends over 17 amino acids. Trimming removed 5 bases from V and 0 bases from J; junction bases left unmatched: 10. From germline, CDR1 is SGHRS and CDR2 YFSETQ. The CDR3 bases that were read are TGCGCCAGCAGGGGGAGGACAGGGGGGTTAATGAACACTGAA. Protein: CASRGRTGGLMNTE. The whole CDR3 sequence reads CASRGRTGGLMNTEAFF.

The CDR3 DNA, read in part, is TGTGCCAGCAGCTGGGGACTAGCGGGAGTTGAGACC. Translating it yields CASSWGLAGVET. The CDR3 reads in full as CASSWGLAGVETQYF. V is TRBV11-3 and J is TRBJ2-5; 14 nucleotides line up with TRBD2. The CDR3 end lies 3 residues beyond the end of the read and is filled in from the germline J gene. The CDR3 covers 15 residues. Looked up from germline, CDR1 is SGHNT and CDR2 is YENEEA. V trimming: 4 bases; J trimming: 5 bases; junction bases outside the gene matches: 3.